The source of this T cell receptor beta chain is a study of vaccination and CD4 T cells after COVID-19. Study information: Timing of post-vaccine sample collection was a median about 72 days after dose two, with a range of 14 to 241. Each of the control cultures got a CEFX pool, an HIV-1 Nef pool, or no peptide. Overlapping spike peptides served as the stimulus for the cells. These peptides came from SARS-CoV-2 and from the common cold coronaviruses HCoV-NL63, HCoV-OC43 and HCoV-229E.

Researchers used the Oncomine TCR Beta short-read assay to sequence DNA from cultured CD4+ T cells. Each CDR3 protein gets one entry after TCRdb re-called the PCR reads with MiXCR. The repertoire consists of 9,000 to 15,000 distinct CDR3 sequences, with approximately 53% occurring once and the leading ten covering about 31%. As concerns this clonotype: The antigen is unknown.

V lost 6 bases and J lost 7, with 12 bases in between. CDR3 size: 12 residues. Germline V CDR1 and CDR2: SGHTA, FQGTGA. The treatment denotes: roughly ten-day PBMC culture with coronavirus spike peptide pools or control peptides (ViraFEST assay). Expansion of antigen-specific T cells with peptide pools by ViraFEST preceded sequencing of TCRs. This TCR was recovered from a human donor who had recovered from COVID-19. The rearrangement uses TRBV7-3 and TRBJ1-2, with D possibly being TRBD1 (6 bases). Sequencing was performed on CD4+ T cells from blood, cultured in vitro. Here the CDR3 reads CASSQGIGGYTF. CDR3 sequence (DNA): TGTGCCAGCAGTCAGGGGATAGGTGGCTACACCTTC. Filled out from reference TRBV7-3 and TRBJ1-2, the complete variable domain reads GAGVSQTPSNKVTEKGKYVELRCDPISGHTALYWYRQSLGQGPEFLIYFQGTGAADDSGLPNDRFFAVRPEGSVSTLKIQRTERGDSAVYLCASSQGIGGYTFGSGTRLTVV.